This paragraph covers one TCR beta chain sequence. This entry belongs to a study of blood T cell repertoires in COVID-19. This CDR3 has 16 amino acids. V lost 5 bases, J lost 1 base, and 17 bases lay in between. The germline V gene has CDR1 SGHAT and CDR2 FQNNGV. The assay was immunoSEQ multiplex PCR, and TCRdb's table has in-frame clones only and misses some. The data show fewer than 300,000 clones, 88% seen once. The sequenced material came from peripheral blood. The chain carries TRBV11-2 and TRBJ1-1; perhaps TRBD1 as D (5 bases). This TCR derives from a woman in her 30s with acute or convalescent COVID-19. CDR3 in DNA: TGTGCCAGCAGCCCCCTAGGGGTACAGCCGAACACTGAAGCTTTCTTT. Its protein is CASSPLGVQPNTEAFF.